The 23 T cell receptor beta chains below all came from one sample that was sequenced in a study of cytomegalovirus exposure and HLA in healthy donors. PCR used 60 Vbeta primers and 13 Jbeta primers. Clones were sequenced by immunoSEQ multiplex PCR, and TCRdb holds only the in-frame ones, with some missing. The table includes under 200,000 clones, 79% detected once. Sequencing input: PBMCs. The receptors come from a male donor in good health and CMV-seropositive.

This clone was counted a few times. J is TRBJ2-7 and V is TRBV5-4; 9 bases match TRBD1. CDR1 and CDR2 (germline): SGHNT, YYREEE (reference sequence). Trimming cost V 4 bases and J 5 bases; bases outside gene matches: 7. The CDR3 has 14 amino acids. The CDR3 DNA follows: TGTGCCAGCAGCCGGACAGGGGCAGGACACGAGCAGTACTTC. It encodes CASSRTGAGHEQYF.

The rearrangement links TRBV5-1 to TRBJ1-6, with 9 bases matching TRBD1. The junction had 6 bases not matched to a gene; V was cut back by 4 bases and J by 7 bases. This CDR3 comprises 15 residues. Germline loops: CDR1 SGHRS, CDR2 YFSETQ. Here the CDR3 reads CASSRQGDPNSPLHF. The CDR3 bases are TGCGCCAGCAGCCGACAGGGGGATCCGAATTCACCCCTCCACTTT.

This clone occurred once. The gene calls are TRBV4-3 and TRBJ1-2; TRBD1 matches at 8 bases. The CDR3 totals 15 residues. J lost 7 bases, V lost 3 bases, and 10 bases had no gene match. Germline CDR1 LGHNA, CDR2 YSLEER. CDR3 sequence (DNA): TGCGCCAGCAGCCATGGACAGGGCTCCAACGGTGGCTACACCTTC. Amino acids: CASSHGQGSNGGYTF.

The chain carries TRBV9 and TRBJ2-2, with 11 positions matching TRBD2. Germline V gives CDR1 SGDLS, CDR2 YYNGEE. This CDR3 has 16 residues. V was pared by 3 bases and J by 1 base, with 2 bases of the junction left unmatched. In DNA form, the CDR3 reads TGTGCCAGCAGCGCGACTAGCGGGGTGAACACCGGGGAGCTGTTTTTT. The encoded protein is CASSATSGVNTGELFF.

CDR3 sequence (DNA): TGTGCCAGCAGCGTAGCTAGCCAAGAGACCCAGTACTTC. Translating it yields CASSVASQETQYF. The rearrangement uses TRBV9 and TRBJ2-5; D unresolved. CDR3 length: 13 amino acids. Germline CDR1 reads SGDLS; CDR2 reads YYNGEE. Trimming shortened V by 0 bases and J by 1 base, and 4 bases separated the two germline ends.

The rearrangement joins TRBV7-2 to TRBJ1-2; D not certain. Trimming left V 6 bases short and J 1 base short, with 12 bases between. The CDR3 is 14 residues long. Germline V gene sequence: CDR1 SGHTA, CDR2 FQGNSA. CDR3 protein: CASRGARHNYGYTF. The CDR3 DNA reads TGTGCCAGCAGGGGAGCTAGGCATAACTATGGCTACACCTTC.

This chain connects TRBV19 to TRBJ2-4; 10 positions agree with TRBD1. The length of the CDR3 is 15 residues. In germline, CDR1 is LNHDA, CDR2 SQIVND (reference sequence). Trimming took 6 bases from V and 7 from J; bases not matched to a gene: 9. The CDR3 DNA reads as TGTGCCAGTAGGACGGGGACAGGGGTGCGGAACATTCAGTACTTC. Encoded protein: CASRTGTGVRNIQYF.

The V gene is TRBV9, the J gene TRBJ1-1; D ambiguous. Trimming took off 3 bases at V and 1 base at J, with 10 bases between the two ends. This CDR3 has 14 amino acids. CDR1 is SGDLS and CDR2 is YYNGEE in the germline V gene. DNA of the CDR3: TGTGCCAGCAGCGCGACCGCGGCGAACACTGAAGCTTTCTTT. Translation gives CASSATAANTEAFF. Full variable domain (rest looked up from reference TRBV9 and TRBJ1-1): DSGVTQTPKHLITATGQRVTLRCSPRSGDLSVYWYQQSLDQGLQFLIQYYNGEERAKGNILERFSAQQFPDLHSELNLSSLELGDSALYFCASSATAANTEAFFGQGTRLTVV.

The V and J genes are TRBV20-1 and TRBJ1-1, with D perhaps TRBD1 (6 bases). Trimming pared 6 bases from V and 6 bases from J, leaving 11 bases between. Per the germline V gene, CDR1 is DFQATT and CDR2 is SNEGSKA (reference sequence). The CDR3 is 11 amino acids. This CDR3 is CSAYRAPEAFF. CDR3 in DNA: TGCAGTGCCTACAGGGCTCCTGAAGCTTTCTTT.

The chain recombines TRBV6-6 with TRBJ1-5; TRBD1 aligns across 9 bases. The CDR3 length is 16 residues. The ends lost 2 bases at V and 5 bases at J; junction bases unmatched: 7. Germline CDR1 reads MNHNY; CDR2 reads SVGAGI (reference sequence). The CDR3 spells CASSYTDRGYDQPQHF. CDR3 nucleotides: TGTGCCAGCAGTTACACCGACAGGGGGTATGATCAGCCCCAGCATTTT.

V usage is TRBV5-4 and J usage is TRBJ1-1; 8 bases match TRBD1. Trimming at V came to 3 bases and at J to 7 bases, leaving 5 bases not matched to a gene. The CDR3 extends over 13 amino acids. Germline CDR1 SGHNT, CDR2 YYREEE (reference sequence). The CDR3 bases are TGTGCCAGCAGCTGGACAGGGTCCCGTGAAGCTTTCTTT. Its translation: CASSWTGSREAFF.

The CDR3 DNA reads TGTGCCAGCAGCTTGGAAGCGGGAAATGAGCAGTTCTTC. Amino acids: CASSLEAGNEQFF. The chain combines TRBV5-4 with TRBJ2-1; 7 bases fit TRBD2. Looked up from germline, CDR1 is SGHNT and CDR2 is YYREEE (reference sequence). The CDR3 contains 13 residues. The V and J ends lost 0 bases and 7 bases, in that order; junction bases with no gene match: 1. The whole variable domain, filled in from reference TRBV5-4 and TRBJ2-1, reads ETGVTQSPTHLIKTRGQQVTLRCSSQSGHNTVSWYQQALGQGPQFIFQYYREEENGRGNFPPRFSGLQFPNYSSELNVNALELDDSALYLCASSLEAGNEQFFGPGTRLTVL.

This chain uses TRBV7-9 with TRBJ1-4, with D perhaps TRBD1 (6 bases). Trimming cost V 3 bases and J 7 bases, with 12 bases left between them. This CDR3 contains 14 residues. Germline V lookup: CDR1 SEHNR, CDR2 FQNEAQ (reference sequence). The CDR3 DNA reads as TGTGCCAGCAGCTTTGTGGGGGCCAGTGAAAAACTGTTTTTT. It specifies CASSFVGASEKLFF.

The DNA for the CDR3 is TGCGCCAGCAGCCAAGCCAGGCATGAAAAACTGTTTTTT. Translated, it gives CASSQARHEKLFF. The V gene is TRBV4-3, the J gene TRBJ1-4; D not certain. The CDR3 loop spans 13 amino acids. The germline V gene has CDR1 LGHNA and CDR2 YSLEER. Trimming shortened V by 1 base and J by 6 bases, and 6 bases separated the two germline ends.

In its sample, this clone was seen a few times. The chain is built from TRBV10-3 and TRBJ1-4; the D gene is possibly TRBD1 (5 bases). This CDR3 comprises 14 residues. V lost 2 bases, J lost 6 bases, and 10 bases lay in between. The germline V gene encodes CDR1 ENHRY and CDR2 SYGVKD. Here the CDR3 DNA reads TGTGCCATCAGTGAGGGCAGGGAATATGAAAAACTGTTTTTT. Amino acids: CAISEGREYEKLFF.

V is TRBV7-3 and J is TRBJ2-5, with 7 bases matching TRBD2. Germline V gene sequence: CDR1 SGHTA, CDR2 FQGTGA. The CDR3 runs 15 residues. The junction had 2 bases not matched to a gene; V was cut back by 0 bases and J by 1 base. CDR3 nucleotide sequence: TGTGCCAGCAGCTTAACTAGCGGGCTCCAAGAGACCCAGTACTTC. This encodes CASSLTSGLQETQYF.

This clone was counted a single time. The V call is TRBV28, the J call TRBJ2-3, with D perhaps matching TRBD1 (6 bases). The CDR3 runs 13 residues. V lost 2 bases and J 6 bases, leaving 9 bases between the germline ends. The germline gives CDR1 MDHEN, CDR2 SYDVKM. The CDR3 region has the DNA TGTGCCAGCAGTTTAACAGGGCTGGATACGCAGTATTTT. This sequence encodes CASSLTGLDTQYF.

This rearrangement joins TRBV19 to TRBJ1-1; TRBD1 matches at 7 bases. The trim removed 4 bases at V and 4 bases at J, leaving 21 bases unmatched. The CDR3 consists of 19 residues. CDR1 and CDR2 from the germline V gene are LNHDA and SQIVND (reference sequence). CDR3 nucleotide sequence: TGTGCCAGTAGTAGTCCATCGTTAGGGGGCGCACAATGGTTCACTGAAGCTTTCTTT. It translates to CASSSPSLGGAQWFTEAFF.

The rearrangement links TRBV7-9 to TRBJ1-2, with 7 bases identical to TRBD1. The CDR3 consists of 13 residues. The V and J ends lost 6 bases and 3 bases, in that order; junction bases with no gene match: 4. Germline CDR1 is SEHNR and CDR2 is FQNEAQ (reference sequence). CDR3 loop: CASRTGDDYGYTF. CDR3 in DNA: TGTGCCAGCAGAACAGGGGACGACTATGGCTACACCTTC.

This rearrangement joins TRBV14 to TRBJ2-1, with D unclear. CDR3 length: 16 residues. Germline V gives CDR1 SGHDN, CDR2 FVKESK. V lost 4 bases and J 0 bases, leaving 13 bases between the germline ends. The CDR3 spells CASSRYLEDSYNEQFF. The CDR3 bases are TGTGCCAGCAGCCGTTATCTCGAGGACTCCTACAATGAGCAGTTCTTC.

V and J are TRBV7-2 and TRBJ2-1, with 12 bases lining up with TRBD2. CDR1 is SGHTA and CDR2 is FQGNSA in the germline V gene. The CDR3 loop spans 16 amino acids. V lost 5 bases to trimming and J lost 7 bases; unmatched junction nucleotides: 9. The CDR3 protein is CASSPDRLAGVNEQFF. The CDR3 nucleotides are TGTGCCAGCAGCCCAGATCGACTAGCGGGAGTAAATGAGCAGTTCTTC.

This chain links TRBV7-2 with TRBJ2-3; no reliable D call. The CDR3 is 13 amino acids. Trimming stripped 4 bases from V and 2 bases from J, with 7 bases between. CDR1 and CDR2 (germline): SGHTA, FQGNSA. The CDR3, as DNA: TGTGCCAGCAGCTCCTCTTACACAGATACGCAGTATTTT. It is translated as CASSSSYTDTQYF.

The V and J genes are TRBV7-2 and TRBJ1-2; 9 nucleotides match TRBD1. The CDR3 sequence is 15 residues long. V shed 6 bases and J 2 bases; nucleotides not matched to a gene: 7. Germline V gene data show CDR1 as SGHTA and CDR2 as FQGNSA. The CDR3 bases are TGTGCCAGCAGGAGGGCAGGACAGGGGAACTATGGCTACACCTTC. It specifies CASRRAGQGNYGYTF.